This T cell receptor beta chain was captured in a study of blood T cells in healthy people across ages. Donation came from healthy Caucasian individuals in Russia who were aged about 6 to 100. Per sample, a minimum of 6 million PBMCs were isolated. Alongside a J-beta primer mix, a sample-barcoded 5' primer served in a second PCR lasting roughly 6 to 11 cycles. Every cDNA molecule carried a tag from a template-switch adaptor bearing 12 random nucleotides. TCRdb independently ran MiXCR on the 5' RACE reads; one entry per CDR3 protein. The data hold approximately 1.5 million distinct CDR3 sequences, with about 42% observed a single time. Germline V CDR1 and CDR2: SGHRS, YFSETQ. CDR3 length: 14 amino acids. V was clipped by 4 bases and J by 5 bases, with 16 bases between them.

This TCR was recovered from a woman aged 18-29 years in good health. The chain joins TRBV5-1 to TRBJ2-7, with D possibly called TRBD1 or TRBD2 (8 bases each). Sequenced: blood. DNA of the CDR3: TGCGCCAGCAGCCGGACAGGGACTAGAAACGAGCAGTACTTC. It is translated as CASSRTGTRNEQYF.